These 6 T cell receptor beta chains originate from one sample sequenced in a study of blood T cell repertoires in COVID-19. Measured with immunoSEQ multiplex PCR; TCRdb has only the in-frame clones, and not every one. The sample lists 250,000 to 400,000 clones; 89% were seen once. The sample consisted of PBMCs or T cells enriched from blood (not recorded which). The receptors here all came from a man aged 55 to 70 who had recovered from COVID-19.

The chain couples TRBV28 to TRBJ1-4; TRBD1 might be the D (5 bases). Germline CDR1 reads MDHEN; CDR2 reads SYDVKM. This CDR3 has 16 residues. The V and J ends lost 3 bases and 8 bases respectively, with 19 bases between them. The CDR3 region has the DNA TGTGCCAGCAGTTTGCTTACAGGTACCAGAGGCGAAAAACTGTTTTTT. Translating it yields CASSLLTGTRGEKLFF.

The chain joins TRBV24-1 to TRBJ1-1; the match to TRBD1 covers 7 bases. J was trimmed by 1 base and V by 5 bases; bases with no gene match: 6. Germline CDR1 and CDR2: KGHDR and SFDVKD. The length of the CDR3 is 15 residues. CDR3 DNA: TGTGCCACCAGTGCGACCGGGACAGCGAACACTGAAGCTTTCTTT. Protein product: CATSATGTANTEAFF.

The chain couples TRBV18 to TRBJ2-1; D is possibly TRBD2 (5 bases). This CDR3 has 16 residues. V shed 0 bases and J shed 3 bases, with 12 bases lying between them. Germline lookup yields CDR1 KGHSH and CDR2 LQKENI. CDR3 region: CASSPPVWENYNEQFF. In nucleotides, the CDR3 is TGTGCCAGCTCACCACCGGTTTGGGAGAACTACAATGAGCAGTTCTTC. The full variable domain, completed using reference TRBV18 and TRBJ2-1, is NAGVMQNPRHLVRRRGQEARLRCSPMKGHSHVYWYRQLPEEGLKFMVYLQKENIIDESGMPKERFSAEFPKEGPSILRIQQVVRGDSAAYFCASSPPVWENYNEQFFGPGTRLTVL.

The gene calls are TRBV27 and TRBJ2-1; the D is unclear. The CDR3 length is 15 residues. The germline V gene encodes CDR1 MNHEY and CDR2 SMNVEV (reference sequence). The V gene lost 3 bases and the J gene lost 0 bases, with 9 bases spanning the gap. CDR3 nucleotide sequence: TGTGCCAGCAGTTTCCTACCGAGCTCCTACAATGAGCAGTTCTTC. Residues: CASSFLPSSYNEQFF.

CDR3 bases: TGCGCCAGCAGTAGCGGGATTCACGAGCAGTACTTC. Its translation: CASSSGIHEQYF. This chain links TRBV10-1 with TRBJ2-7; 7 nucleotides line up with TRBD2. This CDR3 is built from 12 residues. V lost 5 bases, J lost 5 bases, and 3 bases stayed unmatched. Germline V gene lookup returns CDR1 WNHNN and CDR2 SYGVQD (reference sequence).

In nucleotides, the CDR3 is TGTGCCAGCAGCTCGGGACAGGGGATATGGGGCTACACCTTC. Translated, it gives CASSSGQGIWGYTF. The chain carries TRBV5-6 and TRBJ1-2; the match to TRBD1 covers 10 bases. The V and J ends lost 3 bases and 8 bases, in that order; junction bases with no gene match: 7. Germline loops: CDR1 SGHDT, CDR2 YYEEEE. The CDR3 loop spans 14 amino acids.